This T cell receptor (beta chain) was sequenced in a study of CD8 T cells in Susac syndrome. It was with random hexamers that about 0.45 to 1 ug RNA was reverse transcribed. One entry per CDR3 protein results from TCRdb running MiXCR on the immunoSEQ multiplex PCR reads. The data contain over 150,000 distinct CDR3 sequences, 90% to 95% of them seen just once; the ten biggest clones take up about 0.096%. Germline CDR1 reads GTSNPN; CDR2 reads SVGIG (reference sequence). V was pared by 4 bases and J by 8 bases, with 11 bases between. The CDR3 loop spans 11 amino acids. Each multiple sclerosis control was a treatment-naive patient with relapsing-remitting disease that was either stable or active.

J is TRBJ1-1 and V is TRBV30; maybe TRBD1 (5 bases). The receptor comes from a human donor with multiple sclerosis. The specimen sequenced was CD4+ T cells from PBMCs. CDR3 residues: CAWKRGGEAFF. The CDR3 DNA reads TGTGCCTGGAAGCGTGGGGGGGAAGCTTTCTTT.